These 25 T cell receptor beta chains came from one sample sequenced in a study of blood T cell repertoires in COVID-19. The data were produced by immunoSEQ multiplex PCR, yet TCRdb's version contains in-frame clones alone and is incomplete. This table holds approximately 480,000 clones, roughly nine tenths found once. The sample comprised peripheral blood. The receptor set was obtained from a man between 18 and 29 years old with COVID-19, enrolled during active disease.

The CDR3 is CASSQGTTGGQETQYF. DNA of the CDR3: TGTGCCAGCAGCCAGGGGACGACCGGGGGCCAAGAGACCCAGTACTTC. This rearrangement joins TRBV3-1 (or the pseudogene TRBV3-2) to TRBJ2-5; tentatively, D is TRBD2 (6 bases). The germline V gene encodes CDR1 LGHDT and CDR2 YNNKEL (reference sequence). Trimming removed 3 bases from V and 1 base from J, with 15 bases in between. This CDR3 has 16 residues.

This clone showed up just once. V is TRBV24-1 and J is TRBJ2-3; 8 bases align to TRBD2. The CDR3 is 14 amino acids. V dropped 2 bases and J dropped 6; count of bases not matched to a gene: 3. Germline loops: CDR1 KGHDR, CDR2 SFDVKD. This CDR3 reads CATSDSGLVDTQYF. CDR3 DNA sequence: TGTGCCACCAGTGATTCGGGACTAGTGGATACGCAGTATTTT.

The rearrangement uses TRBV5-4 and TRBJ2-2; 11 positions match TRBD1. The CDR3 loop spans 18 amino acids. V shed 2 bases, J shed 4 bases, and the junction held 10 bases outside the gene matches. From germline, CDR1 is SGHNT and CDR2 YYREEE (reference sequence). CDR3 region: CASSLRTGGRLSTGELFF. The CDR3 coding sequence is TGTGCCAGCAGCTTAAGGACAGGGGGCAGGTTGAGCACCGGGGAGCTGTTTTTT.

The rearrangement uses TRBV5-5 and TRBJ2-3; 7 nucleotides agree with TRBD1. This CDR3 has 16 residues. After removal of 2 bases from V and 4 bases from J, the junction contained 10 bases not matched to a gene. Germline V gene sequence: CDR1 SGHKS, CDR2 YYEKEE (reference sequence). CDR3 in amino acids: CASSLSRGIIADTQYF. For the CDR3, the DNA is TGTGCCAGCAGCTTATCCAGGGGGATTATAGCAGATACGCAGTATTTT.

This rearrangement joins TRBV4-1 to TRBJ2-2; 13 bases are shared with TRBD2. V lost 4 bases to trimming and J lost 4 bases; unmatched junction nucleotides: 9. The CDR3 covers 18 residues. The germline CDR1 and CDR2 sequences are MGHRA and YSYEKL. The CDR3 region has the DNA TGCGCCAGCAGCCCTCGACTAGCGGGAGGTCCGGGCACCGGGGAGCTGTTTTTT. Translated: CASSPRLAGGPGTGELFF.

This rearrangement joins TRBV7-8 to TRBJ1-4, with TRBD1 as a possible D gene (6 bases). The CDR3 has 15 amino acids. Germline values: CDR1 SGHVS, CDR2 FQNEAQ. The germline V and J ends were trimmed by 3 bases and 4 bases, with 12 bases remaining between them. This CDR3 is CASSFRGRGNEKLFF. The CDR3 DNA sequence: TGTGCCAGCAGCTTTAGGGGCAGGGGTAATGAAAAACTGTTTTTT.

The sample holds a few counts of this clone. The rearrangement links TRBV19 to TRBJ1-2, with D unresolved. Germline assignment: CDR1 LNHDA and CDR2 SQIVND (reference sequence). The length of the CDR3 is 13 residues. Trimming pared 3 bases from V and 3 bases from J, leaving 8 bases between. The CDR3 coding sequence is TGTGCCAGTAGTATTTTGAGGGACTATGGCTACACCTTC. Its protein is CASSILRDYGYTF.

The rearrangement uses TRBV19 and TRBJ2-2, with TRBD2 matching 7 bases. The CDR3 extends over 14 amino acids. J gave up 6 bases and V 3 bases, and 4 bases lay outside the gene matches. Per germline, CDR1 LNHDA and CDR2 SQIVND (reference sequence). The DNA of the CDR3 is TGTGCCAGTAGTATTGGACTAGTTTCCGGGGAGCTGTTTTTT. This gives the protein CASSIGLVSGELFF.

This sequence joins TRBV3-1 (or the pseudogene TRBV3-2) and TRBJ2-7; TRBD2 agrees at 10 bases. The V gene's germline CDR1 is LGHDT and CDR2 YNNKEL (reference sequence). The J segment lost 3 bases and the V segment lost 0 bases, leaving 8 bases of the junction unmatched. This CDR3 has 17 residues. The CDR3 region has the DNA TGTGCCAGCAGCCAAGAGCTAGCGGGAGCGACCTACTACGAGCAGTACTTC. Its protein is CASSQELAGATYYEQYF.

V is TRBV29-1 and J is TRBJ1-5; TRBD1 agrees at 10 bases. The CDR3 extends over 15 amino acids. The ends lost 7 bases at V and 11 bases at J; junction bases unmatched: 17. Germline CDR1 reads SQVTM; CDR2 reads ANQGSEA. CDR3 nucleotides: TGCAGCGCACTATTCACCCGGGACAGGGGTCGGGCCCAGCATTTT. Amino acid sequence: CSALFTRDRGRAQHF. Variable domain in full (rest from reference TRBV29-1 and TRBJ1-5): SAVISQKPSRDICQRGTSLTIQCQVDSQVTMMFWYRQQPGQSLTLIATANQGSEATYESGFVIDKFPISRPNLTFSTLTVSNMSPEDSSIYLCSALFTRDRGRAQHFGDGTRLSIL.

The chain carries TRBV24-1 and TRBJ2-3; D uncertain. This CDR3 is built from 15 residues. V lost 4 bases and J 4 bases, leaving 14 bases between the germline ends. Germline V gene data show CDR1 as KGHDR and CDR2 as SFDVKD. CDR3 nucleotide sequence: TGTGCCACCAGTGACGCCTTGACTGTAGCAGATACGCAGTATTTT. Protein: CATSDALTVADTQYF.

The gene calls are TRBV3-1 (or the pseudogene TRBV3-2) and TRBJ2-3; no clear D gene. CDR1 and CDR2 from the germline V gene are LGHDT and YNNKEL (reference sequence). The CDR3 contains 15 residues. The V end lost 1 base, the J end lost 3 bases, and 11 bases lay between the germline ends. CDR3 DNA sequence: TGTGCCAGCAGCCAAGGGGCTATGGAAACAGATACGCAGTATTTT. This encodes CASSQGAMETDTQYF.

This rearrangement joins TRBV19 to TRBJ2-7; tentative D call: TRBD2 (6 bases). Germline V gene data show CDR1 as LNHDA and CDR2 as SQIVND (reference sequence). V was shortened by 4 bases and J by 3 bases, with 16 bases between the two germline ends. CDR3 size: 15 residues. CDR3 DNA: TGTGCCAGTAGTACTGCCTCTAGCGCCCACTACGAGCAGTACTTC. It is translated as CASSTASSAHYEQYF.

This chain joins TRBV5-4 and TRBJ2-1; no firm D call. Germline V CDR1 and CDR2: SGHNT, YYREEE (reference sequence). The CDR3 consists of 12 residues. Trimming left V 4 bases short and J 7 bases short, with 9 bases between. The CDR3 DNA follows: TGTGCCAGCAGCCTCCGTAGAAATGAGCAGTTCTTC. It encodes CASSLRRNEQFF.

In this sample, this clone turned up once. J is TRBJ1-1 and V is TRBV7-9; TRBD1 might be the D (5 bases). The V and J ends lost 5 bases and 5 bases respectively, with 15 bases between them. The CDR3 consists of 14 residues. Germline CDR1 and CDR2: SEHNR and FQNEAQ (reference sequence). CDR3 sequence (DNA): TGTGCCAGCAGCCTATACGCGGAGGGGACTGAAGCTTTCTTT. This translates into CASSLYAEGTEAFF.

The chain recombines TRBV6-5 with TRBJ2-7, with TRBD2 matching 9 bases. There are 16 residues in the CDR3. Per the germline V gene, CDR1 is MNHEY and CDR2 is SVGAGI. Trimming cost V 3 bases and J 4 bases; bases outside gene matches: 10. The CDR3, as DNA: TGTGCCAGCAGTTATAGGGGAGCGGGGGGTTTTTACGAGCAGTACTTC. It specifies CASSYRGAGGFYEQYF.

The gene calls are TRBV6-2 or TRBV6-3 and TRBJ1-1; D may be TRBD1 (6 bases). This CDR3 region has 14 residues. Trimming cost V 2 bases and J 2 bases, with 9 bases left between them. Germline V CDR1 and CDR2: MNHEY, SVGEGT. The DNA of the CDR3 is TGTGCCAGCAGTTACCCGGGACACAACACTGAAGCTTTCTTT. Its translation is CASSYPGHNTEAFF.

The genes are TRBV6-5 and TRBJ2-3, with D possibly being TRBD1 (7 bases). Germline V gene lookup returns CDR1 MNHEY and CDR2 SVGAGI. Trimming pared 6 bases from V and 2 bases from J, leaving 15 bases between. The CDR3 length is 15 residues. CDR3 in amino acids: CASRVRGVITDTQYF. The CDR3, as DNA: TGTGCCAGCAGGGTCAGGGGGGTGATCACAGATACGCAGTATTTT.

CDR3 DNA sequence: TGCAGCGTTGGCGGTCGAATCCCCGGGGAGCTGTTTTTT. Amino acids: CSVGGRIPGELFF. The J gene is TRBJ2-2, the V gene TRBV29-1; D is unclear. This CDR3 is 13 amino acids long. Between the trimmed V and J ends, which lost 4 bases and 6 bases, there was a span of 12 bases. Germline V gene data show CDR1 as SQVTM and CDR2 as ANQGSEA.

The chain combines TRBV5-5 with TRBJ2-4; 7 bases agree with TRBD1. The CDR3 covers 16 residues. CDR1 is SGHKS and CDR2 is YYEKEE in the germline V gene (reference sequence). V lost 3 bases to trimming and J lost 0 bases; unmatched junction nucleotides: 6. The CDR3 protein is CASSSQDRLAKNIQYF. In nucleotides, the CDR3 is TGTGCCAGCAGCTCCCAGGACAGGCTAGCCAAAAACATTCAGTACTTC.

The V call is TRBV29-1, the J call TRBJ2-6; a weak D match, TRBD2 (6 bases). CDR3 size: 20 residues. CDR1 is SQVTM and CDR2 is ANQGSEA in the germline V gene. The V gene lost 0 bases and the J gene lost 0 bases, with 21 bases spanning the gap. The CDR3 is CSVEDLGGGGQPSGANVLTF. The CDR3 DNA reads TGCAGCGTTGAAGATCTCGGCGGTGGAGGGCAGCCCTCTGGGGCCAACGTCCTGACTTTC. Complete variable domain (other parts from reference TRBV29-1 and TRBJ2-6): SAVISQKPSRDICQRGTSLTIQCQVDSQVTMMFWYRQQPGQSLTLIATANQGSEATYESGFVIDKFPISRPNLTFSTLTVSNMSPEDSSIYLCSVEDLGGGGQPSGANVLTFGAGSRLTVL.

In regard to this clone: Other nucleotide sequences in the sample specify the same CDR3. The chain joins TRBV12-3 or TRBV12-4 to TRBJ2-1, with 10 bases that match TRBD2. The CDR3 contains 13 residues. V was clipped by 6 bases and J by 8 bases; unmatched bases: 4. The CDR3, as DNA: TGTGCCAGCAGCATTCTAGCGGGGGATGAGCAGTTCTTC. It is translated as CASSILAGDEQFF.

The chain couples TRBV7-2 to TRBJ2-5; TRBD2 agrees at 10 bases. V dropped 2 bases and J dropped 4; count of bases not matched to a gene: 4. CDR1 is SGHTA and CDR2 is FQGNSA in the germline V gene. The CDR3 length is 15 residues. CDR3 in amino acids: CASSLNSGRRETQYF. CDR3 bases: TGTGCCAGCAGCTTAAATAGCGGGAGGAGAGAGACCCAGTACTTC.

The rearrangement uses TRBV29-1 and TRBJ2-7, with 10 bases that match TRBD2. The V and J ends lost 7 bases and 2 bases, in that order; junction bases with no gene match: 2. Germline CDR1 is SQVTM and CDR2 is ANQGSEA. This CDR3 region has 12 residues. The CDR3 sequence is CSATSGAYEQYF. The CDR3 DNA is TGCAGCGCAACTAGCGGGGCCTACGAGCAGTACTTC.

V usage is TRBV11-2 and J usage is TRBJ2-1; D possibly corresponds to TRBD1 (5 bases). Deletions cut 7 bases from V and 2 bases from J, with 12 bases between. This CDR3 contains 14 residues. CDR1 is SGHAT and CDR2 is FQNNGV in the germline V gene. The chain's CDR3 is CASIIGQPYNEQFF. The CDR3 DNA sequence: TGTGCCAGCATCATAGGACAACCCTACAATGAGCAGTTCTTC. The variable domain in full, with the rest retrieved from reference TRBV11-2 and TRBJ2-1, is EAGVAQSPRYKIIEKRQSVAFWCNPISGHATLYWYQQILGQGPKLLIQFQNNGVVDDSQLPKDRFSAERLKGVDSTLKIQPAKLEDSAVYLCASIIGQPYNEQFFGPGTRLTVL.